The rows below give T cell receptor beta chains drawn from one sample of a study of blood T cells in healthy people across ages. TCRdb re-derived calls from the 5' RACE reads in MiXCR, one entry per CDR3 protein. The sample holds hundreds of thousands of distinct CDR3 sequences; more than 55% are singletons and the top ten take roughly 24%. What was sequenced was blood. These receptors all stem from a man aged 40-50 years in good health. CDR3s leave out the opening cysteine and the closing phenylalanine or tryptophan.

v_call cdr3_aa
TRBV20-1 SAAVAHRGPNYEQY
TRBV7-2 ASSLMILAHLLAGEQF
TRBV12-3/TRBV12-4 ASSPGTGDAEAF
TRBV7-9 ASSITGLPDTQY
TRBV20-1 SARPFGKMNTEAF
TRBV7-2 TSRRQTSGSPEQY
TRBV12-5 ASGIGGTQY
TRBV20-1 SATYAFGIAYEQY
TRBV12-3/TRBV12-4 ASSKGAGVTLYEQY
TRBV29-1 SVDLGYNEQF
TRBV2 ASRMSGGLGEKLF
TRBV5-8 ASSLQGPLH
TRBV25-1 ASSLGGPLRGEQY
TRBV5-1 ASSLADENIQY
TRBV11-2 ASSSGVFEAF
TRBV2 ASKAGSLETQY
TRBV12-3/TRBV12-4 ASSLAGTSYGYT
TRBV7-2 ASTGVGTAQY
TRBV10-3 AISDPYGGDQETQY
TRBV5-1 ASGPGTGSQY
TRBV5-4 ASNDARGGSYGYT
TRBV2 ASSIQGTGETQY
TRBV2 ASSGRGIEQY
TRBV5-1 ASSTTAAYTYEQY
TRBV5-1 ASSGQGTSYEQY
TRBV7-6 ASSLSGGPPGSYNEQF
TRBV7-8 ASTLLGRDGSNYGYT
TRBV16 ASSQGTDKRYEQY
TRBV7-2 ASSLAGLSKFTDTQY
TRBV9 ASSEGGFKNTEAF
TRBV4-3 ASSQGEGIKYEQY